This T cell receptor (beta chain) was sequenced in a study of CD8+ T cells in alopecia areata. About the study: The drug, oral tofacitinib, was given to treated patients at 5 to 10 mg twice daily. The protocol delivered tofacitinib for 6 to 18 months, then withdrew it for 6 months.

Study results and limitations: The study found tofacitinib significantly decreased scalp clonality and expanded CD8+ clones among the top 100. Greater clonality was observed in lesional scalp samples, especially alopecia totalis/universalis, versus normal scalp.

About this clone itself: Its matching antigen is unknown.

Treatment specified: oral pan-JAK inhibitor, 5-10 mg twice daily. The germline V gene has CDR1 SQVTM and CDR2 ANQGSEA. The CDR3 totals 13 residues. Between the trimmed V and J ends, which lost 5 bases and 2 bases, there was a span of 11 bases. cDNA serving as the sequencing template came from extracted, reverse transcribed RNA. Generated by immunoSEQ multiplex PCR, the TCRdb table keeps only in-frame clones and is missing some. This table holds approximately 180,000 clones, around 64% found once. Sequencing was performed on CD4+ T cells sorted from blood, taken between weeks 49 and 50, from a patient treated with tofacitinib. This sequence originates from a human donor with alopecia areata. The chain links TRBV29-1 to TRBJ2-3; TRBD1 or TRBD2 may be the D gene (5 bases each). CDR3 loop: CSVRGGITDTQYF. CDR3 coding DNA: TGCAGCGTTCGTGGGGGAATCACAGATACGCAGTATTTT.